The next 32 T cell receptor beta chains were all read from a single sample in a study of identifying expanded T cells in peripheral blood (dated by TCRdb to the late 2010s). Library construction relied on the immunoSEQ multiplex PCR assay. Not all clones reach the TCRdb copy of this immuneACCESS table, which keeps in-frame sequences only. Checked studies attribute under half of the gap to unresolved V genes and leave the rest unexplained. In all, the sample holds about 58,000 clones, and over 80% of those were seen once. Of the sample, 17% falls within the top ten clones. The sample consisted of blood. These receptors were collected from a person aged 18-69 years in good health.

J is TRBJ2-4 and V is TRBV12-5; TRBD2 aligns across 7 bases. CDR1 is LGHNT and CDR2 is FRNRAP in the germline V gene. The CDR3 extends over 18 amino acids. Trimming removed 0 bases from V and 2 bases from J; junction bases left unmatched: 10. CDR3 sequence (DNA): TGTGCTAGTGGTTTGGTACCGGGGGGAGTTGACCCCAAAAACATTCAGTACTTC. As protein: CASGLVPGGVDPKNIQYF.

The CDR3 loop is CASSLSPSGGYLRTEQFF. The CDR3 region has the DNA TGTGCCAGCAGCTTATCTCCTAGCGGGGGGTATCTTCGAACTGAGCAGTTCTTC. The chain joins TRBV7-3 to TRBJ2-1; 11 bases match TRBD2. Germline trimming cut 2 bases from V and 9 bases from J; bases unmatched to any gene: 15. The CDR3 contains 18 residues. Germline V lookup: CDR1 SGHTA, CDR2 FQGTGA.

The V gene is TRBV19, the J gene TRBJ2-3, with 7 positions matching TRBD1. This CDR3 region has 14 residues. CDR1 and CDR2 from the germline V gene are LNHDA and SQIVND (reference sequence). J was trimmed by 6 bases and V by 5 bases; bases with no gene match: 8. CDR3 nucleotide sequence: TGTGCCAGTAGTTCGCCGGGACAGATCGATACGCAGTATTTT. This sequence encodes CASSSPGQIDTQYF.

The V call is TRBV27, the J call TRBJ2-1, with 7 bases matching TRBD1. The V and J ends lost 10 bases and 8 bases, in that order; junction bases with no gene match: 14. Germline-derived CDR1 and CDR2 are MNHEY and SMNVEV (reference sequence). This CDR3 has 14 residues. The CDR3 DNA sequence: TGTGCCAACACCGGGGACAGCCATGCCCATGAGCAGTTCTTC. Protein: CANTGDSHAHEQFF.

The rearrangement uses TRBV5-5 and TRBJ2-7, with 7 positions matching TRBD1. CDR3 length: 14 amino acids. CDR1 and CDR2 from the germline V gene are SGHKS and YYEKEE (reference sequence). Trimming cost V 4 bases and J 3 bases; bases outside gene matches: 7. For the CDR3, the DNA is TGTGCCAGCAGCCTTGACAGGGTCCTCTACGAGCAGTACGTC. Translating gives CASSLDRVLYEQYV.

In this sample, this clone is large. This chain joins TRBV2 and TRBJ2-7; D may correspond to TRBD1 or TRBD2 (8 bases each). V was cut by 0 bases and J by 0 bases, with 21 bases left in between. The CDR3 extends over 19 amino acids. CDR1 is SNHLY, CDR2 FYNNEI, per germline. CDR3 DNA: TGTGCCAGCAGTGAAGCCTGGGGCGGGAGGACAGGGAGCTCCTACGAGCAGTACTTC. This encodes CASSEAWGGRTGSSYEQYF.

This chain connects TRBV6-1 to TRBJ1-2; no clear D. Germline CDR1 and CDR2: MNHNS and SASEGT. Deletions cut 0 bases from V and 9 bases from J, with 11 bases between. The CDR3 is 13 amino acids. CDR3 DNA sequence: TGTGCCAGCAGTGAAGCCGACTACCCCCGCTACACCTTC. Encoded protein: CASSEADYPRYTF.

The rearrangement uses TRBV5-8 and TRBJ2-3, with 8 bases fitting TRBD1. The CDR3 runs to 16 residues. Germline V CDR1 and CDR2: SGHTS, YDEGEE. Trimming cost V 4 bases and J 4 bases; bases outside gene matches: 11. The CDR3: CASSPWGQAESDTQYF. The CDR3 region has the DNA TGTGCCAGCAGCCCGTGGGGACAGGCAGAGTCAGATACGCAGTATTTT.

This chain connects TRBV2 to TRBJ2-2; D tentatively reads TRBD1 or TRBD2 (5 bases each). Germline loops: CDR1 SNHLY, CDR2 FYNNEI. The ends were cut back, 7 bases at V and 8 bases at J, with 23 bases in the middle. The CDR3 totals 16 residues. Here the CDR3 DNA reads TGTGCCAGCACCGGAGCCCCCGGGACCCCGAGGGGGGAGCTGTTTTTT. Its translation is CASTGAPGTPRGELFF.

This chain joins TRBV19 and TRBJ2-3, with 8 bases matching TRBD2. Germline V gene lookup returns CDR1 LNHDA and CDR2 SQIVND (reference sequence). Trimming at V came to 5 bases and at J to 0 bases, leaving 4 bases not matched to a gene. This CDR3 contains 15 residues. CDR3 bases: TGTGCCAGTAGTTTGGGACTAGTAAGCACAGATACGCAGTATTTT. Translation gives CASSLGLVSTDTQYF.

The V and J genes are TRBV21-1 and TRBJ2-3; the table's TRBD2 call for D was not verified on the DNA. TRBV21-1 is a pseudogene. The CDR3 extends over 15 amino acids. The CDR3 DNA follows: TGTGCCAGCAGCAAACCGACTCCATACACAGATACGCAGTATTTT. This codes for CASSKPTPYTDTQYF.

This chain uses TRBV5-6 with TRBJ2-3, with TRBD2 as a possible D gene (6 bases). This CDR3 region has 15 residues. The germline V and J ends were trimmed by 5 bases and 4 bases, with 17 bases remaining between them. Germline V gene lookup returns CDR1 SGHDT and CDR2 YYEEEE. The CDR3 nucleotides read TGTGCCAGCAGAGGGGAGGTCTCGTCGGCAGATACGCAGTATTTT. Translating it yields CASRGEVSSADTQYF.

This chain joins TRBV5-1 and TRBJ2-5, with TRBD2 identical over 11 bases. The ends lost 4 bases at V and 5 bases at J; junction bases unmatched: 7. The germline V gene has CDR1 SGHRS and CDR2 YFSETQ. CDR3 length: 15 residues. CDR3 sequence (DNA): TGCGCCAGCAGCCGGGGGACTAGCGGAAGGGAGACCCAGTACTTC. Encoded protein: CASSRGTSGRETQYF.

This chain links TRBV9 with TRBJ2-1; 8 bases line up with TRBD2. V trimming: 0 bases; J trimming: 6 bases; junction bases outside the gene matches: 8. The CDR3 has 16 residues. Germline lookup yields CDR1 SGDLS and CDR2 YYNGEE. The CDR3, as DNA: TGTGCCAGCAGCGTAGTCGTTAGCGGGGTCGGCAATGAGCAGTTCTTC. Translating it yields CASSVVVSGVGNEQFF.

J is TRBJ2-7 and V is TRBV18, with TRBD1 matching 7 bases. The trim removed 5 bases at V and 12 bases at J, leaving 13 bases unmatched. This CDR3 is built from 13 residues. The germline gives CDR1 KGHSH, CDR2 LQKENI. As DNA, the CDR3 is TGTGCCAGCTCAGCCAACCGGGACAGCCTTCTGTACGTC. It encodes CASSANRDSLLYV.

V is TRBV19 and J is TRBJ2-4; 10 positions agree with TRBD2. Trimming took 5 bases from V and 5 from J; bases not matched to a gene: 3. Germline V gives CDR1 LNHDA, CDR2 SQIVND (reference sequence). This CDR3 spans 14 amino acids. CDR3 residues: CASSVAGGENIQYF. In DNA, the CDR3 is TGTGCCAGTAGTGTAGCGGGAGGTGAAAACATTCAGTACTTC.

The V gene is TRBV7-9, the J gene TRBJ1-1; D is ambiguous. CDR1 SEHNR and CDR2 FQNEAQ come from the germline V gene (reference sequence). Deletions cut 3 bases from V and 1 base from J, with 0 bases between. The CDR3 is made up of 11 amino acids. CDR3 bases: TGTGCCAGCAGCTTGAACACTGAAGCTTTCTTT. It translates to CASSLNTEAFF.

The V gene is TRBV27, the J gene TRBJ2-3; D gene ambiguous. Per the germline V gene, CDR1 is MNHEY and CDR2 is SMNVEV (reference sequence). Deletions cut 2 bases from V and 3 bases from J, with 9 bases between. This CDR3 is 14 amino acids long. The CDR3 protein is CASSLGSGTDTQYF. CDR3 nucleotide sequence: TGTGCCAGCAGTTTAGGCTCCGGGACAGATACGCAGTATTTT.

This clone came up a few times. The CDR3 region has the DNA TGTGCCAGCAGCTCACGGGGGACAGCTTCCTACGAGCAGTACTTC. Protein sequence: CASSSRGTASYEQYF. The V and J genes are TRBV7-9 and TRBJ2-7, with a weak D call TRBD1 (7 bases). There are 15 residues in the CDR3. The germline V and J ends were trimmed by 4 bases and 1 base, with 14 bases remaining between them. Looked up from germline, CDR1 is SEHNR and CDR2 is FQNEAQ (reference sequence).

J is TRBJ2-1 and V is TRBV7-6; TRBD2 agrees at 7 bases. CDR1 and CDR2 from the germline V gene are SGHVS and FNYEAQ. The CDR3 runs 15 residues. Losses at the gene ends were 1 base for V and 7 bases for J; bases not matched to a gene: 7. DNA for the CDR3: TGTGCCAGCAGCTTAGGACTAGCAGGTGGTAATGAGCAGTTCTTC. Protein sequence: CASSLGLAGGNEQFF. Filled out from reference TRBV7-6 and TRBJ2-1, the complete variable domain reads GAGVSQSPRYKVTKRGQDVALRCDPISGHVSLYWYRQALGQGPEFLTYFNYEAQQDKSGLPNDRFSAERPEGSISTLTIQRTEQRDSAMYRCASSLGLAGGNEQFFGPGTRLTVL.

The chain's CDR3 is CASSPLVGSSGANVLTF. In DNA form, the CDR3 reads TGTGCCAGCAGCCCCCTAGTGGGAAGCTCTGGGGCCAACGTCCTGACTTTC. The rearrangement links TRBV9 to TRBJ2-6, with no clear D. CDR1 and CDR2 from the germline V gene are SGDLS and YYNGEE. This CDR3 is built from 17 residues. V gave up 4 bases and J gave up 0 bases, with 14 bases separating them.

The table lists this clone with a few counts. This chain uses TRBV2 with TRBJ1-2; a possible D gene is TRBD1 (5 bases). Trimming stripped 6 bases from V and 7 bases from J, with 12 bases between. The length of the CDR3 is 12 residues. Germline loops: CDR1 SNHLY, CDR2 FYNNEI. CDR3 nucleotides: TGTGCCAGCAGGCAGGGTTCCCCTGGCTACACCTTC. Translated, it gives CASRQGSPGYTF. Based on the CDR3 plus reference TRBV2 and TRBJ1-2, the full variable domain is EPEVTQTPSHQVTQMGQEVILRCVPISNHLYFYWYRQILGQKVEFLVSFYNNEISEKSEIFDDQFSVERPDGSNFTLKIRSTKLEDSAMYFCASRQGSPGYTFGSGTRLTVV.

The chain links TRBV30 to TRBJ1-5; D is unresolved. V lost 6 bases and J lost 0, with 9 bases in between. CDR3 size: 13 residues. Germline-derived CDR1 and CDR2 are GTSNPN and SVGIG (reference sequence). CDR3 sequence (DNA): TGTGCCTGTTCTAGGGTTAGCAATCAGCCCCAGCATTTT. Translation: CACSRVSNQPQHF.

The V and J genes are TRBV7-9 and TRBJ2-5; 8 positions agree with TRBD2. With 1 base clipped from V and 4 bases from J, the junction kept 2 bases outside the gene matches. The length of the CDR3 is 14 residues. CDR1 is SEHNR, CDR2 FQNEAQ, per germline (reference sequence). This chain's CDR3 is CASSLGAGAETQYF. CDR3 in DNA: TGTGCCAGCAGCTTAGGAGCGGGAGCAGAGACCCAGTACTTC. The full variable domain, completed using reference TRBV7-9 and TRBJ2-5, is DTGVSQNPRHKITKRGQNVTFRCDPISEHNRLYWYRQTLGQGPEFLTYFQNEAQLEKSRLLSDRFSAERPKGSFSTLEIQRTEQGDSAMYLCASSLGAGAETQYFGPGTRLLVL.

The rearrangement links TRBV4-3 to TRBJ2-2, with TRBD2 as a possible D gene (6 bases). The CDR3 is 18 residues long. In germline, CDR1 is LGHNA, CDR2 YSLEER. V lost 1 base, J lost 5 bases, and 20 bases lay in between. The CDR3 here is CASSQVIVGGPGTGELFF. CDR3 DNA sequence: TGCGCCAGCAGCCAAGTCATAGTCGGAGGGCCGGGGACCGGGGAGCTGTTTTTT.

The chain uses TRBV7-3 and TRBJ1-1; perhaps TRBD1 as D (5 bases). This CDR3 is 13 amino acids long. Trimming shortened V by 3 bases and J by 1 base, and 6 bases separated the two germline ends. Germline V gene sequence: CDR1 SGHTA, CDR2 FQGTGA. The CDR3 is CASSFGTNTEAFF. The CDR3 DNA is TGTGCCAGCAGCTTCGGGACGAACACTGAAGCTTTCTTT. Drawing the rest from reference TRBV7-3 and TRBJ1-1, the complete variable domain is GAGVSQTPSNKVTEKGKYVELRCDPISGHTALYWYRQSLGQGPEFLIYFQGTGAADDSGLPNDRFFAVRPEGSVSTLKIQRTERGDSAVYLCASSFGTNTEAFFGQGTRLTVV.

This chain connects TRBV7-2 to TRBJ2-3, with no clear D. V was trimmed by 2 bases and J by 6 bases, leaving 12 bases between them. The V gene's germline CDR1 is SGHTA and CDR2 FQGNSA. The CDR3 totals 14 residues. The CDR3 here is CASSLNFGSDTQYF. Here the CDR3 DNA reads TGTGCCAGCAGCTTAAATTTTGGGTCGGATACGCAGTATTTT.

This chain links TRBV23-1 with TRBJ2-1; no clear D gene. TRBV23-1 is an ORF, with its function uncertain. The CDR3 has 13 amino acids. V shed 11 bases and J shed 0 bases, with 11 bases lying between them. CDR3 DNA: TGCGCCCGCTTATGCGGCTCCTACAATGAGCAGTTCTTC. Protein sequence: CARLCGSYNEQFF.

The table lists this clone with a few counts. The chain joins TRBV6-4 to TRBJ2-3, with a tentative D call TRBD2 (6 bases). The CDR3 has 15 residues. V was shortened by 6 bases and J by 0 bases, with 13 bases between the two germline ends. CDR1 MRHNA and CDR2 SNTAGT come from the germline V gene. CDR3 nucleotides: TGTGCCAGCAGCCAACGAGCGGGTAGCACAGATACGCAGTATTTT. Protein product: CASSQRAGSTDTQYF.

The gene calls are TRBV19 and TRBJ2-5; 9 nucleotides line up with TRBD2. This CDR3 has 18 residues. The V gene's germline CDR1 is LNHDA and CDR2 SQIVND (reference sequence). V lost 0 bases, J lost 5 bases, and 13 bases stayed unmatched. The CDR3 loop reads CASSIDRSGSGRGETQYF. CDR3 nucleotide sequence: TGTGCCAGTAGTATAGATCGCAGTGGTAGCGGGAGAGGGGAGACCCAGTACTTC. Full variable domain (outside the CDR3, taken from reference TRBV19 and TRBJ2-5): DGGITQSPKYLFRKEGQNVTLSCEQNLNHDAMYWYRQDPGQGLRLIYYSQIVNDFQKGDIAEGYSVSREKKESFPLTVTSAQKNPTAFYLCASSIDRSGSGRGETQYFGPGTRLLVL.

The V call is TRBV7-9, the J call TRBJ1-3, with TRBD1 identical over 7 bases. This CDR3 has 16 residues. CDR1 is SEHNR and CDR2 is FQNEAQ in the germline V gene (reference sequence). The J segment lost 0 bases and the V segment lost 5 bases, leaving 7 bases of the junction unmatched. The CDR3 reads CASSLTGTASGNTIYF. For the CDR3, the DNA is TGTGCCAGCAGCCTAACCGGGACAGCCTCTGGAAACACCATATATTTT.

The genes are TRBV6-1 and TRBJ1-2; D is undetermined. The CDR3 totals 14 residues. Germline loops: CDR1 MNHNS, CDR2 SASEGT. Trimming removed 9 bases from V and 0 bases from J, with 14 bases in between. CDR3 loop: CASSFPTANYGYTF. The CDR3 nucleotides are TGTGCCAGTAGCTTCCCGACGGCTAACTATGGCTACACCTTC.